This TCR beta chain was obtained from a study of CXCR3-negative and CXCR3-positive naive CD8 T cells. Turning to the study itself: TRB reads totalled about 135 million, about 1.5 +/- 0.3 million per library. Overall study findings and caveats: High diversity, comparable across both naive subsets, contrasted with much lower diversity in memory CD8+ cells. Naive CXCR3-positive and CXCR3-negative cells shared similar TRBV-TRBJ usage, unlike memory cells.

The CDR3 runs to 15 residues. The germline gives CDR1 SGHDN, CDR2 FVKESK. The study made its TRB cDNA libraries by 5' RACE, adding UMI labels. TCRdb reworked the 5' RACE reads into one entry per CDR3 protein, no DNA. The listing records about 38,000 distinct CDR3 sequences. Points on this clonotype: The antigen remains unidentified.

The study sorted every CD8+ T cell subset in triplicate at about 270,000 cells each. The material sequenced was memory CD8+ T cells from blood. The V gene is TRBV14, the J gene TRBJ2-7; TCRdb's assignment of TRBD1 cannot be checked, as there is no DNA. The sequence derives from a human donor in good health. Some clones in this sample may be carry-over from other donors' samples. CDR3 sequence: CASSPWMGASYEQYF.